The source of this T cell receptor beta chain is a study of graft-versus-host responses after intestinal transplantation. About this clone itself: The antigen remains undetermined.

The germline V gene has CDR1 DFQATT and CDR2 SNEGSKA (reference sequence). With 6 bases removed from V and 5 bases from J, the gap between germline ends came to 11 bases. The CDR3 is 11 residues long. Method: immunoSEQ multiplex PCR; TCRdb's copy keeps in-frame clones and lacks some. The sample comprises 130,000 to 150,000 clones, about 90% of which are singletons, and roughly 0.19% rests with the top ten. The source was unstimulated CD4+ T cells sorted from spleen or lymph node cells, collected before intestinal transplant. The rearrangement links TRBV20-1 to TRBJ2-7, with D unclear. The receptor was derived from a human donor who received an intestinal transplant. CDR3: CSAKVRDEQYF. CDR3 DNA sequence: TGCAGTGCAAAGGTTCGGGACGAGCAGTACTTC.